A single sample is the source of the 27 T cell receptor beta chains below, sequenced in a study of blood T cell repertoires in COVID-19. The repertoire was sequenced with immunoSEQ multiplex PCR; TCRdb's copy has only in-frame clones and lacks some. The sample holds some 250,000 clones, approximately 86% seen once. The specimen sequenced was peripheral blood. These receptors were taken from a woman between 18 and 29 years old with acute or convalescent COVID-19.

The chain couples TRBV6-2 or TRBV6-3 to TRBJ1-2; D may be TRBD1 (6 bases). The CDR3 contains 15 residues. Germline CDR1 is MNHEY and CDR2 is SVGEGT. V lost 4 bases to trimming and J lost 4 bases, with 16 bases between them. This CDR3 reads CASSWPGQGIYGYTF. The CDR3 DNA follows: TGTGCCAGCAGTTGGCCGGGGCAGGGGATCTATGGCTACACCTTC.

The chain is built from TRBV18 and TRBJ2-1, with D possibly being TRBD2 (6 bases). Germline V gene sequence: CDR1 KGHSH, CDR2 LQKENI. V lost 5 bases to trimming and J lost 6 bases, with 8 bases between them. This CDR3 comprises 12 residues. Written as DNA, the CDR3 is TGTGCCAGCTCATCGACTAGCAATGAGCAGTTCTTC. Amino acids: CASSSTSNEQFF.

The CDR3 reads CASSLGGTSWNTGELFF. CDR3 nucleotides: TGTGCCAGCAGCTTAGGGGGGACTAGCTGGAACACCGGGGAGCTGTTTTTT. The chain uses TRBV11-3 and TRBJ2-2, with 9 bases that match TRBD2. The CDR3 spans 17 residues. With V trimmed by 1 base and J by 1 base, 4 bases remained unmatched. The germline gives CDR1 SGHNT, CDR2 YENEEA.

This chain links TRBV6-5 with TRBJ2-7, with 13 bases aligning to TRBD2. V lost 6 bases, J lost 4 bases, and 6 bases stayed unmatched. The germline V gene has CDR1 MNHEY and CDR2 SVGAGI. The CDR3 extends over 15 amino acids. CDR3 DNA: TGTGCCAGCAGCCAAGGGACTAGCGGGATTTACGAGCAGTACTTC. Translation gives CASSQGTSGIYEQYF.

There are a few counts of this clone. The CDR3 DNA sequence: TGTGCCTGGAGTGTAATGGTATTAGTGCAGTTCTTC. This encodes CAWSVMVLVQFF. The chain joins TRBV30 to TRBJ2-1; D not resolved. Trimming removed 0 bases at V and 12 bases at J, with 12 bases between. The germline CDR1 and CDR2 sequences are GTSNPN and SVGIG (reference sequence). The CDR3 contains 12 residues.

This chain links TRBV6-6 with TRBJ2-7; 14 nucleotides match TRBD2. The CDR3 consists of 17 residues. The V gene's germline CDR1 is MNHNY and CDR2 SVGAGI (reference sequence). After removal of 5 bases from V and 3 bases from J, the junction contained 9 bases not matched to a gene. In DNA, the CDR3 is TGTGCCAGCAGTCCGACCCCCGGGACTAGCGGGGGCTACGAGCAGTACTTC. Translation: CASSPTPGTSGGYEQYF.

A word on this clone: A much more abundant neighbour one base away suggests this may be a read error. This chain links TRBV9 with TRBJ2-1; D remains unclear. Per germline, CDR1 SGDLS and CDR2 YYNGEE. This CDR3 region has 12 residues. V dropped 2 bases and J dropped 4 bases, with 4 bases sitting between them. In DNA form, the CDR3 reads TGTGCCAGCAGCGTGGAGTACAATGAGCAGTTCTTC. It translates to CASSVEYNEQFF. Combining the CDR3 with reference TRBV9 and TRBJ2-1 gives the whole variable domain DSGVTQTPKHLITATGQRVTLRCSPRSGDLSVYWYQQSLDQGLQFLIQYYNGEERAKGNILERFSAQQFPDLHSELNLSSLELGDSALYFCASSVEYNEQFFGPGTRLTVL.

As concerns this clone: At one end, the junction sequence differs from germline, possibly due to a read error. The rearrangement joins TRBV5-8 to TRBJ1-1; TRBD1 matches at 7 bases. CDR1 SGHTS and CDR2 YDEGEE come from the germline V gene. The CDR3 consists of 14 residues. The CDR3 sequence is CASRLGDRVTEAFF. As DNA, the CDR3 is TGTGCCAGCAGATTGGGCGACAGGGTTACTGAAGCTTTCTTT.

The chain carries TRBV27 and TRBJ1-1, with 7 nucleotides matching TRBD1. The germline gives CDR1 MNHEY, CDR2 SMNVEV (reference sequence). The junction had 2 bases not matched to a gene; V was cut back by 3 bases and J by 4 bases. This CDR3 contains 13 residues. The CDR3 reads CASSFSGGTEAFF. CDR3 DNA: TGTGCCAGCAGTTTTTCAGGGGGCACTGAAGCTTTCTTT.

This clone was picked up one time. V usage is TRBV10-3 and J usage is TRBJ1-1; D remains ambiguous. V was shortened by 3 bases and J by 3 bases, with 5 bases between the two germline ends. Germline assignment: CDR1 ENHRY and CDR2 SYGVKD. The CDR3 totals 12 residues. Here the CDR3 reads CAISEQYTEAFF. In DNA, the CDR3 is TGTGCCATCAGTGAACAGTACACTGAAGCTTTCTTT.

V usage is TRBV6-2 or TRBV6-3 and J usage is TRBJ2-2, with 9 positions matching TRBD1. V was pared by 0 bases and J by 3 bases, with 5 bases of the junction left unmatched. The CDR3 sequence is 17 residues long. Germline CDR1 is MNHEY and CDR2 is SVGEGT. In nucleotides, the CDR3 is TGTGCCAGCAGTTACTCGATGGACAGGGGCGACACCGGGGAGCTGTTTTTT. Its protein product is CASSYSMDRGDTGELFF.

The rearrangement uses TRBV7-9 and TRBJ2-1, with TRBD2 matching over 10 bases. V lost 5 bases and J lost 3; bases outside the gene matches: 16. Germline V gene lookup returns CDR1 SEHNR and CDR2 FQNEAQ (reference sequence). The CDR3 contains 19 residues. The CDR3 nucleotides read TGTGCCAGCAGCCAGGCTAGCGGGAGCCTTCATTTAAACTACAATGAGCAGTTCTTC. Translation: CASSQASGSLHLNYNEQFF.

This clone was found a few times. This chain joins TRBV29-1 and TRBJ1-1; D gene ambiguous. CDR1 SQVTM and CDR2 ANQGSEA come from the germline V gene. CDR3 length equals 14 residues. The ends were cut back, 3 bases at V and 0 bases at J, with 11 bases in the middle. CDR3 in amino acids: CSVEIAVMNTEAFF. The CDR3 DNA reads TGCAGCGTTGAGATCGCAGTCATGAACACTGAAGCTTTCTTT.

This chain connects TRBV4-3 to TRBJ1-5, with D maybe TRBD1 (5 bases). This CDR3 is 15 amino acids long. Germline V CDR1 and CDR2: LGHNA, YSLEER. Trimming pared 2 bases from V and 4 bases from J, leaving 12 bases between. In DNA, the CDR3 is TGCGCCAGCAGCCAAAACCGGGGGGTAAATCAGCCCCAGCATTTT. Amino acid sequence: CASSQNRGVNQPQHF.

The chain combines TRBV14 with TRBJ1-2, with 10 bases that match TRBD1. Germline CDR1 SGHDN, CDR2 FVKESK. The CDR3 totals 16 residues. J lost 5 bases, V lost 1 base, and 7 bases had no gene match. The CDR3 nucleotides read TGTGCCAGCAGCCAAGTTGGGACAGGGGTTGGTTATGGCTACACCTTC. Translated: CASSQVGTGVGYGYTF.

This clone was counted a few times. The chain uses TRBV27 and TRBJ2-3; 11 bases align to TRBD2. This CDR3 is 16 amino acids long. J gave up 4 bases and V 5 bases, and 8 bases lay outside the gene matches. Germline V lookup: CDR1 MNHEY, CDR2 SMNVEV (reference sequence). CDR3 sequence: CASSLTSGSRADTQYF. Written as DNA, the CDR3 is TGTGCCAGCAGTCTAACTAGCGGGAGTAGGGCAGATACGCAGTATTTT.

The chain uses TRBV7-3 and TRBJ2-2, with D possibly TRBD2 on 5 matching bases. The germline V and J ends were trimmed by 5 bases and 3 bases, with 16 bases remaining between them. The CDR3 covers 16 residues. Germline-derived CDR1 and CDR2 are SGHTA and FQGTGA. CDR3 nucleotides: TGTGCCAGCAGCCCTGTGGCGGCGAGGGACACCGGGGAGCTGTTTTTT. Translation: CASSPVAARDTGELFF.

Here the CDR3 DNA reads TGTGCCACCAGTGCGCGGACTAGCGGGAGGTCCACAGATACGCAGTATTTT. It encodes CATSARTSGRSTDTQYF. J is TRBJ2-3 and V is TRBV24-1; 14 bases agree with TRBD2. V shed 5 bases and J 2 bases; nucleotides not matched to a gene: 5. The CDR3 consists of 17 residues. Per germline, CDR1 KGHDR and CDR2 SFDVKD.

This sequence joins TRBV19 and TRBJ1-4; a weak D match, TRBD1 (5 bases). The germline gives CDR1 LNHDA, CDR2 SQIVND (reference sequence). Trimming took off 7 bases at V and 0 bases at J, with 15 bases between the two ends. CDR3 length equals 16 residues. The CDR3 sequence is CASTGEQAPTNEKLFF. DNA of the CDR3: TGTGCCAGTACGGGGGAACAGGCCCCAACTAATGAAAAACTGTTTTTT.

The chain combines TRBV28 with TRBJ2-1, with 11 positions matching TRBD2. The trim removed 1 base at V and 8 bases at J, leaving 7 bases unmatched. Germline loops: CDR1 MDHEN, CDR2 SYDVKM. This CDR3 spans 16 amino acids. The CDR3 nucleotides are TGTGCCAGCAGTTTATCCCGTAGCGGGAGGGCACATGAGCAGTTCTTC. Encoded protein: CASSLSRSGRAHEQFF.

The chain uses TRBV25-1 and TRBJ1-2; D unclear. The CDR3 contains 14 residues. The ends were cut back, 2 bases at V and 4 bases at J, with 11 bases in the middle. Germline V gives CDR1 MGHDK, CDR2 SYGVNS. The CDR3 loop reads CASSEVGGLYGYTF. The DNA for the CDR3 is TGTGCCAGCAGTGAAGTAGGAGGACTCTATGGCTACACCTTC.

The rearrangement uses TRBV5-1 and TRBJ2-7, with a possible D match to TRBD2 (5 bases). The CDR3 consists of 12 residues. The germline V gene encodes CDR1 SGHRS and CDR2 YFSETQ. Trimming shortened V by 3 bases and J by 2 bases, and 6 bases separated the two germline ends. In DNA form, the CDR3 reads TGCGCCAGCAGCTCCGGGACCTACGAGCAGTACTTC. It is translated as CASSSGTYEQYF.

The J gene is TRBJ2-2, the V gene TRBV19; 9 nucleotides align to TRBD2. CDR1 and CDR2 (germline): LNHDA, SQIVND (reference sequence). The CDR3 loop spans 14 amino acids. V trimming: 8 bases; J trimming: 4 bases; junction bases outside the gene matches: 5. This CDR3 reads CASRSSGGTGELFF. The CDR3 nucleotides read TGTGCCAGTCGGAGTAGCGGGGGCACCGGGGAGCTGTTTTTT. Combining the CDR3 with reference TRBV19 and TRBJ2-2 gives the whole variable domain DGGITQSPKYLFRKEGQNVTLSCEQNLNHDAMYWYRQDPGQGLRLIYYSQIVNDFQKGDIAEGYSVSREKKESFPLTVTSAQKNPTAFYLCASRSSGGTGELFFGEGSRLTVL.

V is TRBV4-3 and J is TRBJ2-1, with D perhaps TRBD2 (5 bases). The CDR3 covers 16 residues. Germline CDR1 and CDR2: LGHNA and YSLEER. V lost 1 base and J 6 bases, leaving 16 bases between the germline ends. The DNA for the CDR3 is TGCGCCAGCAGCCAAGGCCGAGTTCTAGCAAGCAATGAGCAGTTCTTC. This encodes CASSQGRVLASNEQFF.

The chain is built from TRBV6-5 and TRBJ2-1; D gene unclear. The V and J ends lost 5 bases and 4 bases respectively, with 6 bases between them. The CDR3 has 12 amino acids. Per the germline V gene, CDR1 is MNHEY and CDR2 is SVGAGI. The chain's CDR3 is CASSHRYNEQFF. CDR3 DNA: TGTGCCAGCAGTCACAGATACAATGAGCAGTTCTTC.

This clone was detected only a few times. This chain links TRBV7-9 with TRBJ1-4; D may be TRBD1 (6 bases). The CDR3 runs to 15 residues. Between the trimmed V and J ends, which lost 6 bases and 5 bases, there was a span of 16 bases. Germline V gives CDR1 SEHNR, CDR2 FQNEAQ (reference sequence). CDR3 nucleotides: TGTGCCAGCAGGAAAGACCGGGACACCAATGAAAAACTGTTTTTT. Residues: CASRKDRDTNEKLFF.

The rearrangement links TRBV5-4 to TRBJ1-6, with TRBD1 matching 7 bases. The CDR3 has 15 amino acids. The germline V gene has CDR1 SGHNT and CDR2 YYREEE (reference sequence). Trimming removed 4 bases from V and 0 bases from J; junction bases left unmatched: 1. The CDR3 protein is CASSRQGSYNSPLHF. In DNA, the CDR3 is TGTGCCAGCAGCCGACAGGGCTCCTATAATTCACCCCTCCACTTT.